These 10 T cell receptor beta chains were sequenced from one sample in a study of cytomegalovirus exposure and HLA in healthy donors. Both 60 Vbeta primers and 13 Jbeta primers went into the PCR. Produced via immunoSEQ multiplex PCR; TCRdb's table is partial and in-frame only. The sample yields some 130,000 clones, around four fifths seen once. The material sequenced was PBMCs. The receptors originated from a woman aged 40 to 49 in good health and CMV-seronegative.

The rearrangement links TRBV7-2 to TRBJ2-1; TRBD2 aligns across 11 bases. The trim removed 0 bases at V and 8 bases at J, leaving 6 bases unmatched. Looked up from germline, CDR1 is SGHTA and CDR2 is FQGNSA. The CDR3 is 16 residues long. The CDR3 coding sequence is TGTGCCAGCAGCTTAGCGTCTAGCGGGGGGTCGTATGAGCAGTTCTTC. Amino acid sequence: CASSLASSGGSYEQFF.

The V and J genes are TRBV11-2 and TRBJ1-4; 8 bases are shared with TRBD1. Germline CDR1 reads SGHAT; CDR2 reads FQNNGV. V was pared by 5 bases and J by 3 bases, with 5 bases of the junction left unmatched. CDR3 length: 15 amino acids. The DNA of the CDR3 is TGTGCCAGCAGCCCTGACAGGGGCGCTAATGAAAAACTGTTTTTT. It is translated as CASSPDRGANEKLFF.

The chain joins TRBV6-6 to TRBJ1-2, with a possible D match to TRBD1 (6 bases). CDR1 is MNHNY, CDR2 SVGAGI, per germline (reference sequence). The CDR3 spans 15 residues. V was shortened by 6 bases and J by 0 bases, with 14 bases between the two germline ends. The CDR3 DNA reads as TGTGCCAGCAGGGACGGGGGGGCTGCTAACTATGGCTACACCTTC. It encodes CASRDGGAANYGYTF.

The chain couples TRBV4-1 to TRBJ2-5; TRBD2 matches 10 bases. Germline assignment: CDR1 MGHRA and CDR2 YSYEKL. The CDR3 loop spans 14 amino acids. Trimming took 4 bases from V and 3 from J; bases not matched to a gene: 2. The DNA for the CDR3 is TGCGCCAGCAGCCGCCTAGCGGGGGAAGAGACCCAGTACTTC. As protein: CASSRLAGEETQYF.

Only a few counts were recorded for this clone. The chain employs TRBV5-1 and TRBJ2-7; TRBD1 aligns across 9 bases. CDR3 length: 15 amino acids. Per germline, CDR1 SGHRS and CDR2 YFSETQ. The trim removed 4 bases at V and 1 base at J, leaving 6 bases unmatched. The CDR3 region has the DNA TGCGCCAGCAGCCCGGGGACAGGGAGATCCTACGAGCAGTACTTC. Translating gives CASSPGTGRSYEQYF. Using reference TRBV5-1 and TRBJ2-7 for the parts outside the CDR3, the full variable domain is KAGVTQTPRYLIKTRGQQVTLSCSPISGHRSVSWYQQTPGQGLQFLFEYFSETQRNKGNFPGRFSGRQFSNSRSEMNVSTLELGDSALYLCASSPGTGRSYEQYFGPGTRLTVT.

The CDR3 bases are TGTGCCAGCAGCTTAGGGGTCAGCCGGGGAGCCAAAAACATTCAGTACTTC. It is translated as CASSLGVSRGAKNIQYF. The chain has TRBV7-2 and TRBJ2-4; TRBD2 is a possible D gene (5 bases). Trimming pared 1 base from V and 0 bases from J, leaving 13 bases between. CDR3 size: 17 residues. Germline V CDR1 and CDR2: SGHTA, FQGNSA.

This chain uses TRBV18 with TRBJ1-5; no firm D call. CDR1 KGHSH and CDR2 LQKENI come from the germline V gene. The V end was cut by 3 bases, the J end by 6 bases, with 12 bases between. The CDR3 is made up of 14 amino acids. The CDR3 loop reads CASSPFEGPQPQHF. CDR3 in DNA: TGTGCCAGCTCACCGTTTGAGGGTCCTCAGCCCCAGCATTTT.

J is TRBJ2-7 and V is TRBV4-1; D is unresolved. Germline V gene data show CDR1 as MGHRA and CDR2 as YSYEKL. The V end lost 0 bases, the J end lost 4 bases, and 13 bases lay between the germline ends. This CDR3 region has 15 residues. CDR3 region: CASSQDHSKRYEQYF. For the CDR3, the DNA is TGCGCCAGCAGCCAAGATCATAGCAAAAGATACGAGCAGTACTTC.

This clone occurred a few times. CDR3: CASSSGGLYGYTF. The CDR3, as DNA: TGTGCCAGCAGTTCAGGGGGCTTATATGGCTACACCTTC. This rearrangement joins TRBV27 to TRBJ1-2; 8 nucleotides align to TRBD1. Trimming removed 4 bases from V and 5 bases from J; junction bases left unmatched: 3. CDR1 and CDR2 (germline): MNHEY, SMNVEV (reference sequence). CDR3 length equals 13 residues.

The rearrangement joins TRBV21-1 to TRBJ2-4; the DNA was not compared with TRBD2, the D call given in the table. TRBV21-1 is a pseudogene. The CDR3 has 16 amino acids. The chain's CDR3 is CASSWGWGLAKNIQYF. The CDR3 region has the DNA TGTGCCAGCAGCTGGGGGTGGGGACTAGCCAAAAACATTCAGTACTTC.